This T cell receptor (beta chain) was found in a study of blood T cells in healthy people across ages. This clonotype was counted ten times or more. What it binds is unknown. General study results and limits: Relative to aged donors, long-lived donors carried more naive CD4+ cells and displayed higher diversity. A roughly linear age-dependent decrease characterized TCR beta diversity per million T cells.

With 7 bases clipped from V and 3 bases from J, the junction kept 6 bases outside the gene matches. From germline, CDR1 is SGHRS and CDR2 YFSETQ. The CDR3 contains 14 residues. Together with a sample-barcoded 5' primer, a J-beta primer mix was included in a second PCR lasting about 6 to 11 cycles. MiXCR, run by TCRdb on the 5' RACE reads, gives a single entry per CDR3 protein. The top ten hold roughly 17% of the sample, which has some 900,000 distinct CDR3 sequences, 29% seen once. This clonotype originated in a woman aged 80 or over in good health. The chain uses TRBV5-1 and TRBJ1-2; 10 bases line up with TRBD1. The sequenced material came from blood. CDR3 loop: CASGAGQGDYGYTF. The CDR3 coding sequence is TGCGCCAGCGGTGCAGGACAGGGGGACTATGGCTACACCTTC.